Each of the 30 T cell receptor beta chains below was sequenced from the same sample in a study of blood T cell repertoires in COVID-19. The table came from immunoSEQ multiplex PCR; TCRdb's copy has only in-frame clones and leaves some out. The sample records more than 140,000 clones, approximately 83% being singletons. Sequencing used peripheral blood. These receptors originate from a human donor in a cohort sampled during active COVID-19.

The chain combines TRBV2 with TRBJ2-1; D gene unclear. Germline assignment: CDR1 SNHLY and CDR2 FYNNEI. The CDR3 has 13 residues. Trimming took off 3 bases at V and 9 bases at J, with 12 bases between the two ends. In nucleotides, the CDR3 is TGTGCCAGCAGTGAGACACAGAGTGGTGAGCAGTTCTTC. Its translation: CASSETQSGEQFF. Based on the CDR3 plus reference TRBV2 and TRBJ2-1, the full variable domain is EPEVTQTPSHQVTQMGQEVILRCVPISNHLYFYWYRQILGQKVEFLVSFYNNEISEKSEIFDDQFSVERPDGSNFTLKIRSTKLEDSAMYFCASSETQSGEQFFGPGTRLTVL.

The chain joins TRBV6-2 or TRBV6-3 to TRBJ1-3; D call uncertain. CDR3 length equals 16 residues. V lost 1 base and J lost 0, with 10 bases in between. Looked up from germline, CDR1 is MNHEY and CDR2 is SVGEGT. The CDR3: CASSYLRLRSGNTIYF. The CDR3 DNA follows: TGTGCCAGCAGTTACTTGAGGTTGCGCTCTGGAAACACCATATATTTT.

The V call is TRBV7-2, the J call TRBJ2-2, with D perhaps TRBD2 (6 bases). The CDR3 runs to 14 residues. V lost 7 bases and J lost 4, with 13 bases in between. Germline values: CDR1 SGHTA, CDR2 FQGNSA. CDR3 nucleotides: TGTGCCAGCATAGGGGACTTCCCCACCGGGGAGCTGTTTTTT. Residues: CASIGDFPTGELFF.

DNA for the CDR3: TGTGCCAGCAGCTCGGGACTAGCGGATGAGCAGTTCTTC. It is translated as CASSSGLADEQFF. This chain uses TRBV7-9 with TRBJ2-1; TRBD2 aligns across 11 bases. Germline assignment: CDR1 SEHNR and CDR2 FQNEAQ (reference sequence). Trimming removed 4 bases from V and 8 bases from J; junction bases left unmatched: 1. The CDR3 covers 13 residues. Complete variable domain (other parts from reference TRBV7-9 and TRBJ2-1): DTGVSQNPRHKITKRGQNVTFRCDPISEHNRLYWYRQTLGQGPEFLTYFQNEAQLEKSRLLSDRFSAERPKGSFSTLEIQRTEQGDSAMYLCASSSGLADEQFFGPGTRLTVL.

V gene TRBV7-9 combines with J gene TRBJ1-1; D may be TRBD1 (6 bases). Germline CDR1 is SEHNR and CDR2 is FQNEAQ (reference sequence). The CDR3 spans 14 residues. Trimming took 6 bases from V and 2 from J, leaving 13 bases between them. The CDR3 region is CASSPDRSNTEAFF. The CDR3 region has the DNA TGTGCCAGCAGTCCAGACAGGTCAAACACTGAAGCTTTCTTT.

The V gene is TRBV4-1, the J gene TRBJ2-1; 7 bases are a match to TRBD2. CDR3 length: 15 amino acids. Looked up from germline, CDR1 is MGHRA and CDR2 is YSYEKL. The trim removed 4 bases at V and 5 bases at J, leaving 8 bases unmatched. The chain's CDR3 is CASSPEWEGDNEQFF. The DNA of the CDR3 is TGCGCCAGCAGCCCCGAGTGGGAGGGTGACAATGAGCAGTTCTTC.

The chain has TRBV7-9 and TRBJ1-1; 7 bases are a match to TRBD1. The V segment lost 1 base and the J segment 6 bases; nucleotides outside the gene matches: 2. The germline V gene encodes CDR1 SEHNR and CDR2 FQNEAQ (reference sequence). The CDR3 is 13 amino acids. The CDR3 reads CASSLDRGAEAFF. CDR3 sequence (DNA): TGTGCCAGCAGCTTAGACAGGGGCGCTGAAGCTTTCTTT.

Here the CDR3 DNA reads TGTGCCACCAGCAGAGATTTTAGCGGGAGTTGGGAGCAGTACTTC. It codes for CATSRDFSGSWEQYF. The chain uses TRBV15 and TRBJ2-7; 9 nucleotides match TRBD2. Trimming cost V 0 bases and J 7 bases; bases outside gene matches: 7. Germline V lookup: CDR1 LNHNV, CDR2 YYDKDF (reference sequence). CDR3 length equals 15 residues.

DNA of the CDR3: TGTGCCAGCAATGAGGCCATGGCCACCGGGGAGCTGTTTTTT. Encoded protein: CASNEAMATGELFF. The chain combines TRBV7-9 with TRBJ2-2, with D hard to call. The CDR3 runs 14 residues. Germline V lookup: CDR1 SEHNR, CDR2 FQNEAQ (reference sequence). V was shortened by 7 bases and J by 4 bases, with 13 bases between the two germline ends.

This chain links TRBV19 with TRBJ2-7; 9 bases map to TRBD2. The CDR3 is 16 residues long. From germline, CDR1 is LNHDA and CDR2 SQIVND (reference sequence). Germline trimming cut 5 bases from V and 3 bases from J; bases unmatched to any gene: 11. The CDR3 sequence: CASSFPSSGAVYEQYF. The CDR3 DNA follows: TGTGCCAGTAGTTTCCCCTCTAGCGGGGCCGTCTACGAGCAGTACTTC.

The J gene is TRBJ2-7, the V gene TRBV10-3; a weak D match, TRBD2 (6 bases). Trimming removed 10 bases at V and 2 bases at J, with 21 bases between. The CDR3 sequence is 15 residues long. In germline, CDR1 is ENHRY, CDR2 SYGVKD. This CDR3 is CATGEDARRTYEQYF. CDR3 bases: TGTGCCACCGGGGAGGACGCGAGAAGGACCTACGAGCAGTACTTC.

The V gene is TRBV25-1, the J gene TRBJ2-2, with D perhaps matching TRBD1 (6 bases). This CDR3 contains 15 residues. The germline V gene has CDR1 MGHDK and CDR2 SYGVNS. Trimming left V 4 bases short and J 5 bases short, with 14 bases between. In DNA form, the CDR3 reads TGTGCCAGCAGTGCCCACAGGGATAGGACCGGGGAGCTGTTTTTT. Its translation: CASSAHRDRTGELFF.

This chain uses TRBV19 with TRBJ1-3; D perhaps matches TRBD1 (5 bases). The CDR3 loop spans 13 amino acids. Trimming took 6 bases from V and 2 from J, leaving 8 bases between them. CDR1 LNHDA and CDR2 SQIVND come from the germline V gene (reference sequence). The CDR3 reads CASRTVPGNTIYF. CDR3 sequence (DNA): TGTGCCAGTAGGACAGTCCCTGGAAACACCATATATTTT.

CDR3 protein: CASSEYGPSGRAETQYF. In nucleotides, the CDR3 is TGCGCCAGCAGTGAGTACGGACCGAGCGGGAGGGCAGAGACCCAGTACTTC. The genes are TRBV10-2 and TRBJ2-5; TRBD2 matches 10 bases. V lost 1 base, J lost 4 bases, and 9 bases stayed unmatched. The length of the CDR3 is 17 residues. CDR1 WSHSY and CDR2 SAAADI come from the germline V gene.

Note on this clone: One end of the junction varies from germline; a read error may be responsible. This chain uses TRBV19 with TRBJ2-2, with D perhaps TRBD2 (6 bases). The CDR3 has 15 residues. The germline V gene encodes CDR1 LNHDA and CDR2 SQIVND (reference sequence). CDR3 loop: CASSFSGPNIGELFF. The DNA of the CDR3 is TGTGCCAGTAGTTTTAGCGGACCGAACATCGGGGAGCTGTTTTTT. Based on the CDR3 plus reference TRBV19 and TRBJ2-2, the full variable domain is DGGITQSPKYLFRKEGQNVTLSCEQNLNHDAMYWYRQDPGQGLRLIYYSQIVNDFQKGDIAEGYSVSREKKESFPLTVTSAQKNPTAFYLCASSFSGPNIGELFFGEGSRLTVL.

The chain is built from TRBV7-2 and TRBJ1-2; TRBD1 aligns across 10 bases. The CDR3 extends over 17 amino acids. Germline CDR1 is SGHTA and CDR2 is FQGNSA. Trimming cost V 4 bases and J 8 bases; bases outside gene matches: 16. The CDR3 DNA reads TGTGCCAGCAGCTCTGGAGAAACCGGGACAGGGGTTCGCGGCTACACCTTC. Its translation is CASSSGETGTGVRGYTF.

The V and J genes are TRBV28 and TRBJ1-2; TRBD1 aligns across 7 bases. In germline, CDR1 is MDHEN, CDR2 SYDVKM. The CDR3 totals 14 residues. V was pared by 3 bases and J by 5 bases, with 6 bases of the junction left unmatched. The CDR3 region is CASSFDRASYGYTF. For the CDR3, the DNA is TGTGCCAGCAGTTTCGACAGGGCTAGTTATGGCTACACCTTC.

The genes are TRBV7-2 and TRBJ2-7, with 12 bases matching TRBD2. V lost 7 bases and J lost 4; bases outside the gene matches: 5. This CDR3 has 14 residues. The germline gives CDR1 SGHTA, CDR2 FQGNSA. The CDR3 here is CASKRTSGIYEQYF. The CDR3 region has the DNA TGTGCCAGCAAACGGACTAGCGGGATATACGAGCAGTACTTC.

The chain links TRBV5-1 to TRBJ2-5; no reliable D call. V was cut by 3 bases and J by 1 base, with 4 bases left in between. There are 12 residues in the CDR3. Germline V lookup: CDR1 SGHRS, CDR2 YFSETQ. The CDR3 sequence: CASSWAQETQYF. The CDR3 DNA follows: TGCGCCAGCAGCTGGGCCCAAGAGACCCAGTACTTC. Filled out from reference TRBV5-1 and TRBJ2-5, the complete variable domain reads KAGVTQTPRYLIKTRGQQVTLSCSPISGHRSVSWYQQTPGQGLQFLFEYFSETQRNKGNFPGRFSGRQFSNSRSEMNVSTLELGDSALYLCASSWAQETQYFGPGTRLLVL.

This chain uses TRBV6-1 with TRBJ2-7; the D gene is possibly TRBD2 (6 bases). V was trimmed by 2 bases and J by 0 bases, leaving 11 bases between them. The CDR3 contains 15 residues. Germline lookup yields CDR1 MNHNS and CDR2 SASEGT. CDR3 loop: CASSEPGRSSYEQYF. The CDR3 nucleotides read TGTGCCAGCAGTGAACCGGGGAGGAGCTCCTACGAGCAGTACTTC.

The chain combines TRBV12-5 with TRBJ2-1, with D possibly being TRBD2 (7 bases). The CDR3 is 15 amino acids. Germline CDR1 reads LGHNT; CDR2 reads FRNRAP. V lost 0 bases and J 7 bases, leaving 13 bases between the germline ends. The CDR3: CASGLVQGGGNEQFF. As DNA, the CDR3 is TGTGCTAGTGGTTTGGTACAAGGGGGGGGAAATGAGCAGTTCTTC.

V is TRBV10-3 and J is TRBJ2-5; 10 bases match TRBD2. V shed 4 bases and J 5 bases; nucleotides not matched to a gene: 10. The CDR3 runs to 16 residues. Germline values: CDR1 ENHRY, CDR2 SYGVKD. Written as DNA, the CDR3 is TGTGCCATCAGTGGGACCCAAGCGGGAGGGGGGGAGACCCAGTACTTC. As protein: CAISGTQAGGGETQYF.

The chain joins TRBV6-5 to TRBJ1-1; the match to TRBD1 covers 7 bases. This CDR3 is built from 14 residues. From germline, CDR1 is MNHEY and CDR2 SVGAGI. The V gene end was trimmed by 6 bases and the J gene end by 4 bases; junction bases not matched to a gene: 8. The CDR3 nucleotides read TGTGCCAGCAGATTGACAGGGCGACCCACTGAAGCTTTCTTT. It codes for CASRLTGRPTEAFF.

This clone has just a few counts. This chain uses TRBV5-4 with TRBJ2-5; tentatively, D is TRBD1 (5 bases). V lost 1 base to trimming and J lost 7 bases, with 14 bases between them. Germline CDR1 and CDR2: SGHNT and YYREEE (reference sequence). CDR3 length: 14 amino acids. The CDR3 is CASSLTGRQATQYF. CDR3 DNA: TGTGCCAGCAGCTTGACAGGCCGGCAGGCGACCCAGTACTTC. The full variable domain, rest sourced from reference TRBV5-4 and TRBJ2-5, is ETGVTQSPTHLIKTRGQQVTLRCSSQSGHNTVSWYQQALGQGPQFIFQYYREEENGRGNFPPRFSGLQFPNYSSELNVNALELDDSALYLCASSLTGRQATQYFGPGTRLLVL.

The genes are TRBV7-2 and TRBJ2-3; TRBD2 aligns across 9 bases. The CDR3 is 19 residues long. Trimming removed 1 base from V and 2 bases from J; junction bases left unmatched: 13. Germline V gene sequence: CDR1 SGHTA, CDR2 FQGNSA. The CDR3 spells CASSLVGLAGSGPTDTQYF. DNA for the CDR3: TGTGCCAGCAGCTTAGTCGGCCTAGCGGGGAGCGGTCCCACAGATACGCAGTATTTT.

This chain joins TRBV5-1 and TRBJ2-2; 8 bases are a match to TRBD1. This CDR3 spans 15 amino acids. Losses at the gene ends were 3 bases for V and 4 bases for J; bases not matched to a gene: 5. CDR1 and CDR2 from the germline V gene are SGHRS and YFSETQ. The DNA of the CDR3 is TGCGCCAGCAGCTCTGGACAGGGCGGCACCGGGGAGCTGTTTTTT. It codes for CASSSGQGGTGELFF.

The chain employs TRBV5-6 and TRBJ2-1; tentative D call: TRBD1 (6 bases). This CDR3 is 16 amino acids long. V lost 7 bases and J 0 bases, leaving 17 bases between the germline ends. CDR1 is SGHDT and CDR2 is YYEEEE in the germline V gene. The CDR3 loop is CASLGGGASSYNEQFF. Here the CDR3 DNA reads TGTGCCAGCCTAGGGGGTGGCGCGTCCTCCTACAATGAGCAGTTCTTC.

This chain uses TRBV5-4 with TRBJ1-4, with 10 bases aligning to TRBD1. There are 14 residues in the CDR3. Looked up from germline, CDR1 is SGHNT and CDR2 is YYREEE (reference sequence). Trimming cost V 4 bases and J 7 bases; bases outside gene matches: 4. For the CDR3, the DNA is TGTGCCAGCAGCGCGGACAGGGGGGGTGAAAAACTGTTTTTT. Translating gives CASSADRGGEKLFF.

Only one count was recorded for this clone. This chain joins TRBV11-2 and TRBJ1-1; possibly TRBD1 for D (5 bases). This CDR3 is built from 14 residues. V lost 1 base and J lost 3, with 9 bases in between. Germline CDR1 reads SGHAT; CDR2 reads FQNNGV. CDR3 DNA sequence: TGTGCCAGCAGCTTAGTGGGGGGAGACACTGAAGCTTTCTTT. Translated: CASSLVGGDTEAFF.

Comments on this clone: One end of the junction fails to match germline, which may point to a read error. The genes are TRBV7-7 and TRBJ1-3; D remains unclear. The CDR3 is 16 amino acids. Germline lookup yields CDR1 SSHAT and CDR2 FNYEAQ (reference sequence). The CDR3 DNA follows: TGTGCTAGCAGCTTAGGTCGGGTGGGCTCTGGAAACACCATATATTTT. It encodes CASSLGRVGSGNTIYF. Filled out from reference TRBV7-7 and TRBJ1-3, the complete variable domain reads GAGVSQSPRYKVTKRGQDVTLRCDPISSHATLYWYQQALGQGPEFLTYFNYEAQPDKSGLPSDRFSAERPEGSISTLTIQRTEQRDSAMYRCASSLGRVGSGNTIYFGEGSWLTVV.